The next 3 T cell receptor beta chains were all read from a single sample in a study of cytomegalovirus exposure and HLA in healthy donors. Produced via immunoSEQ multiplex PCR; TCRdb's table is partial and in-frame only. The profile covers over 80,000 clones, with 85% appearing a single time and roughly 20% taken by the ten largest. Sequenced input: PBMCs. These receptors all come from a man between 18 and 29 years old in good health and CMV-seropositive.

The V gene is TRBV25-1, the J gene TRBJ2-2; 12 nucleotides align to TRBD1. V lost 1 base, J lost 13 bases, and 7 bases stayed unmatched. Germline lookup yields CDR1 MGHDK and CDR2 SYGVNS. The CDR3 runs 15 residues. CDR3 sequence reads: CASSESGTGGARLFF. CDR3 DNA: TGTGCCAGCAGTGAATCTGGGACAGGGGGCGCGCGGCTGTTTTTT. The entire variable domain, with the rest obtained from reference TRBV25-1 and TRBJ2-2, is as follows: EADIYQTPRYLVIGTGKKITLECSQTMGHDKMYWYQQDPGMELHLIHYSYGVNSTEKGDLSSESTVSRIRTEHFPLTLESARPSHTSQYLCASSESGTGGARLFFGEGSRLTVL.

This clone was seen a few times. This chain joins TRBV4-1 and TRBJ1-2; a possible D gene is TRBD1 (6 bases). The CDR3 sequence is 16 residues long. The germline V gene encodes CDR1 MGHRA and CDR2 YSYEKL. V dropped 2 bases and J dropped 4 bases, with 17 bases sitting between them. The CDR3 loop is CASSQLMRGQIYGYTF. For the CDR3, the DNA is TGCGCCAGCAGCCAACTGATGCGAGGACAGATCTATGGCTACACCTTC.

The chain is built from TRBV2 and TRBJ1-1, with D possibly matching TRBD1 (6 bases). The V and J ends lost 5 bases and 4 bases respectively, with 14 bases between them. There are 14 residues in the CDR3. From germline, CDR1 is SNHLY and CDR2 FYNNEI. The CDR3 region is CASSKALGGTEAFF. CDR3 sequence (DNA): TGTGCCAGCAGTAAGGCCCTAGGGGGCACTGAAGCTTTCTTT.